This T cell receptor (beta chain) was sequenced during a study of blood T cells in healthy people across ages. As for the study in general: Per every two T cells, about one barcoded beta molecule was captured by template switching. Study-wide results and caveats: Underestimates were what the diversity estimates from one million T cells were considered to be.

A note on this clonotype: Its antigen is undetermined.

A second roughly 7 to 12 cycle PCR used barcoded and J-beta primers. TCRdb redid the calling of the 5' RACE reads with MiXCR, one entry per CDR3 protein. The sample contains about 590,000 distinct CDR3 sequences, 25% to 35% of which appear only once. From germline, CDR1 is SGHTA and CDR2 FQGNSA. The CDR3 covers 12 residues. V dropped 2 bases and J dropped 11 bases, with 12 bases sitting between them. Sequenced input: blood. The clonotype comes from a woman at least 80 years old in good health. V usage is TRBV7-2 and J usage is TRBJ1-1; D perhaps matches TRBD1 (6 bases). CDR3 loop: CASSLNREGAFF. Written as DNA, the CDR3 is TGTGCCAGCAGCTTAAACAGGGAGGGGGCTTTCTTT.